These 28 T cell receptor beta chains share one sample of origin, sequenced in a study of neurological immune-mediated disorders. TCRdb analysed the 5' RACE reads with MiXCR anew, one entry per CDR3 protein. The data hold tens of thousands of distinct CDR3 sequences, with around 13% observed a single time. Sequencing was performed on CD4+ T cells from blood. These receptors all come from a woman aged 55-69 years with HTLV-1-associated myelopathy (HAM/TSP).

This clonotype was counted many times. The chain carries TRBV2 and TRBJ2-7, with D tentatively TRBD2 (6 bases). CDR1 SNHLY and CDR2 FYNNEI come from the germline V gene. The CDR3 contains 15 residues. With 4 bases removed from V and 6 bases from J, the gap between germline ends came to 19 bases. The CDR3 nucleotides read TGTGCCAGCAGTGCTGAATCCGGGAGTGCCCCCGAGCAGTACTTC. This gives the protein CASSAESGSAPEQYF.

This clonotype was picked up a small number of times. The chain joins TRBV11-3 to TRBJ1-6, with D tentatively TRBD1 (5 bases). V was clipped by 5 bases and J by 7 bases, with 12 bases between them. Per germline, CDR1 SGHNT and CDR2 YENEEA. The CDR3 is 14 residues long. Written as DNA, the CDR3 is TGTGCCAGCAGCCTGGGACGGTTGAATTCACCCCTCCACTTT. Its translation is CASSLGRLNSPLHF.

About this clonotype: Its ends do not fully match the called genes, so a read error is possible. The V and J genes are TRBV29-1 and TRBJ2-3, with 7 bases that match TRBD2. The CDR3 has 16 residues. Germline lookup yields CDR1 SQVTM and CDR2 ANQGSEA. Here the CDR3 reads CSVEAGWEGRKDTQYF. CDR3 DNA sequence: TGCAGCGTTGAAGCGGGCTGGGAGGGGCGCAAAGATACACAGTATTTT.

This rearrangement joins TRBV5-6 to TRBJ2-1; 14 bases fit TRBD2. The junction had 1 base not matched to a gene; V was cut back by 0 bases and J by 5 bases. Germline lookup yields CDR1 SGHDT and CDR2 YYEEEE. The CDR3 totals 16 residues. The CDR3, as DNA: TGTGCCAGCAGCTTGGGACTAGCGGGGGGGCACAATGAGCAGTTCTTC. Translation gives CASSLGLAGGHNEQFF.

This clonotype was observed at least ten times. This rearrangement joins TRBV9 to TRBJ2-3, with D tentatively TRBD1 or TRBD2 (5 bases each). Looked up from germline, CDR1 is SGDLS and CDR2 is YYNGEE. Trimming shortened V by 4 bases and J by 4 bases, and 16 bases separated the two germline ends. The CDR3 extends over 15 amino acids. CDR3 coding DNA: TGTGCCAGCAGCCTCCGTGAGGGGTATTCAGATACGCAGTATTTT. Translating it yields CASSLREGYSDTQYF.

This clonotype was seen many times. This chain connects TRBV4-1 to TRBJ2-2; D uncertain. CDR3 length equals 18 residues. In germline, CDR1 is MGHRA, CDR2 YSYEKL. Trimming took 0 bases from V and 2 from J, leaving 16 bases between them. The CDR3 protein is CASSQEGPAFTNTGELFF. In DNA, the CDR3 is TGCGCCAGCAGCCAAGAAGGGCCAGCCTTTACTAACACCGGGGAGCTGTTTTTT.

This clonotype has ten or more counts. This chain connects TRBV6-2 or TRBV6-3 to TRBJ2-1; TRBD2 matches 13 bases. The CDR3 is 13 amino acids. CDR1 MNHEY and CDR2 SVGEGT come from the germline V gene. V lost 0 bases and J lost 16; bases outside the gene matches: 3. CDR3 nucleotides: TGTGCCAGCAGTTACTCCCGGACTAGCGGGGGCTTCTTC. It is translated as CASSYSRTSGGFF.

The chain is built from TRBV5-4 and TRBJ1-1; no definite D call. CDR3 length equals 14 residues. Deletions cut 0 bases from V and 2 bases from J, with 8 bases between. The germline gives CDR1 SGHNT, CDR2 YYREEE (reference sequence). The CDR3 sequence: CASSLEPENTEAFF. CDR3 DNA sequence: TGTGCCAGCAGCTTGGAACCAGAAAACACTGAAGCTTTCTTT.

This clonotype came up many times. This chain links TRBV18 with TRBJ2-3; TRBD2 matches 11 bases. The J segment lost 3 bases and the V segment lost 8 bases, leaving 7 bases of the junction unmatched. Germline V gene data show CDR1 as KGHSH and CDR2 as LQKENI. The CDR3 has 15 residues. CDR3 in amino acids: CASTLTSGDTDTQYF. CDR3 in DNA: TGTGCCAGCACCCTGACTAGCGGGGATACAGATACGCAGTATTTT.

Many counts were recorded for this clonotype. This rearrangement joins TRBV20-1 to TRBJ1-2, with TRBD1 matching over 7 bases. After removal of 3 bases from V and 4 bases from J, the junction contained 5 bases not matched to a gene. Germline-derived CDR1 and CDR2 are DFQATT and SNEGSKA (reference sequence). The CDR3 is 13 residues long. The CDR3 DNA reads TGCAGTGCTAGGTCGACAGGGTTCTATGGCTACACCTTC. Encoded protein: CSARSTGFYGYTF.

In its sample, this clonotype was seen many times. The V gene is TRBV19, the J gene TRBJ1-6, with a weak D call TRBD1 (6 bases). Germline V gene lookup returns CDR1 LNHDA and CDR2 SQIVND (reference sequence). Between the trimmed V and J ends, which lost 7 bases and 6 bases, there was a span of 16 bases. The CDR3 consists of 15 residues. The CDR3 spells CASTLDSEFNSPLHF. DNA of the CDR3: TGTGCCAGTACCCTGGACAGCGAGTTTAATTCACCCCTCCACTTT.

This clonotype was counted ten times or more. The chain recombines TRBV20-1 with TRBJ1-4; TRBD1 is a possible D gene (5 bases). Looked up from germline, CDR1 is DFQATT and CDR2 is SNEGSKA (reference sequence). V shed 0 bases and J shed 10 bases, with 12 bases lying between them. CDR3 size: 13 residues. CDR3 sequence (DNA): TGCAGTGCTAGAGATTCAATGGGGGGAAAACTGTTTTTT. Protein sequence: CSARDSMGGKLFF.

This clonotype was recorded many times. CDR3 in DNA: TGTGCCAGCAGCTTACCCTCTTGGAGGCGGGACAGGGGGCGAAAAGATACGCAGTATTTT. Residues: CASSLPSWRRDRGRKDTQYF. The chain uses TRBV7-8 and TRBJ2-3; 12 bases align to TRBD1. With V trimmed by 2 bases and J by 5 bases, 17 bases remained unmatched. The CDR3 runs 20 residues. Germline-derived CDR1 and CDR2 are SGHVS and FQNEAQ.

This clonotype was seen repeatedly, ten times or more. In DNA form, the CDR3 reads TGTGCCAGCAGCAACCATCGAACGAACACCGGGGAGCTGTTTTTT. Its translation is CASSNHRTNTGELFF. The chain recombines TRBV6-5 with TRBJ2-2; D not resolved. V shed 6 bases and J shed 0 bases, with 11 bases lying between them. Per germline, CDR1 MNHEY and CDR2 SVGAGI. CDR3 size: 15 residues.

The sample holds many counts of this clonotype. The chain employs TRBV20-1 and TRBJ1-1; D might be TRBD1 (5 bases). This CDR3 region has 14 residues. Germline V gene lookup returns CDR1 DFQATT and CDR2 SNEGSKA (reference sequence). The V and J ends lost 1 base and 8 bases respectively, with 17 bases between them. Here the CDR3 DNA reads TGCAGTGCTAGAGGGGGAGGGGCGACGGGAGAAGCTTTCTTT. Translating gives CSARGGGATGEAFF.

This clonotype has ten or more counts. The rearrangement links TRBV9 to TRBJ2-2; TRBD2 matches 14 bases. V trimming: 2 bases; J trimming: 0 bases; junction bases outside the gene matches: 0. Germline CDR1 and CDR2: SGDLS and YYNGEE. The CDR3 is made up of 17 amino acids. The CDR3 DNA follows: TGTGCCAGCAGCGTGACTAGCGGGGGGGCGAACACCGGGGAGCTGTTTTTT. Translating it yields CASSVTSGGANTGELFF.

This clonotype was detected ten times or more. This rearrangement joins TRBV20-1 to TRBJ2-2, with 9 bases that match TRBD2. Unmatched junction bases numbered 5, after V lost 2 bases and J lost 4 bases. Per the germline V gene, CDR1 is DFQATT and CDR2 is SNEGSKA (reference sequence). The CDR3 contains 15 residues. The DNA of the CDR3 is TGCAGTGCTAGAACCCGGACTAGCGTCACCGGGGAGCTGTTTTTT. Translating gives CSARTRTSVTGELFF.

This clonotype was seen at least ten times. The rearrangement links TRBV7-6 to TRBJ2-1; D is uncertain. The CDR3 is 16 residues long. From germline, CDR1 is SGHVS and CDR2 FNYEAQ. With 6 bases removed from V and 0 bases from J, the gap between germline ends came to 15 bases. This CDR3 is CASSSGASSSYNEQFF. The CDR3 bases are TGTGCCAGCAGTTCGGGCGCCTCTAGCTCCTACAATGAGCAGTTCTTC. Supplemented by reference TRBV7-6 and TRBJ2-1, the full variable domain reads GAGVSQSPRYKVTKRGQDVALRCDPISGHVSLYWYRQALGQGPEFLTYFNYEAQQDKSGLPNDRFSAERPEGSISTLTIQRTEQRDSAMYRCASSSGASSSYNEQFFGPGTRLTVL.

This clonotype was seen many times. CDR3 coding DNA: TGTGCCACCAGCAGAGGGTGGCAGTCAAATCAGCCCCAGCATTTT. Amino acids: CATSRGWQSNQPQHF. V usage is TRBV15 and J usage is TRBJ1-5; D not resolved. V lost 1 base and J 4 bases, leaving 11 bases between the germline ends. This CDR3 contains 15 residues. Germline CDR1 LNHNV, CDR2 YYDKDF (reference sequence).

This clonotype was recorded at least ten times. The chain employs TRBV7-2 and TRBJ2-3, with 7 bases lining up with TRBD2. This CDR3 region has 13 residues. Trimming cost V 3 bases and J 5 bases; bases outside gene matches: 2. Germline CDR1 is SGHTA and CDR2 is FQGNSA. For the CDR3, the DNA is TGTGCCAGCAGCTTTTTAGCGGGAGATACGCAGTATTTT. It encodes CASSFLAGDTQYF.

This clonotype has ten or more counts. V gene TRBV15 combines with J gene TRBJ1-4, with 9 bases matching TRBD1. V lost 6 bases to trimming and J lost 5 bases; unmatched junction nucleotides: 7. Germline CDR1 and CDR2: LNHNV and YYDKDF (reference sequence). The CDR3 is made up of 15 amino acids. The CDR3 DNA follows: TGTGCCACCAGTTGGGCGACAGGGGGGAATGAAAAACTGTTTTTT. This encodes CATSWATGGNEKLFF.

This clonotype was picked up many times. The V call is TRBV20-1, the J call TRBJ1-2; no reliable D call. CDR1 and CDR2 (germline): DFQATT, SNEGSKA (reference sequence). Trimming left V 0 bases short and J 4 bases short, with 9 bases between. The CDR3 contains 13 residues. Here the CDR3 DNA reads TGCAGTGCTAGAGATAGTGCACCCTATGGCTACACCTTC. Amino acids: CSARDSAPYGYTF.

The V and J genes are TRBV5-1 and TRBJ1-2; possibly TRBD1 for D (5 bases). The CDR3 consists of 14 residues. CDR1 is SGHRS, CDR2 YFSETQ, per germline. With 1 base removed from V and 10 bases from J, the gap between germline ends came to 17 bases. The DNA of the CDR3 is TGCGCCAGCAGCTTGCAGGGCGTAAGGTATTTCTACACCTTC. Residues: CASSLQGVRYFYTF.

Worth noting for this clonotype: A read error may be the cause here, since a much bigger clone is one base away. The chain employs TRBV10-3 and TRBJ2-3; TRBD2 agrees at 10 bases. The CDR3 loop spans 16 amino acids. Germline CDR1 is ENHRY and CDR2 is SYGVKD. The CDR3: CAISGGTSANTYTQYF. The CDR3 DNA follows: TGTGCCATCAGTGGGGGGACTAGCGCTAACACATATACGCAGTATTTT.

This clonotype was observed at least ten times. The chain couples TRBV29-1 to TRBJ1-1, with D perhaps matching TRBD1 (5 bases). Germline V CDR1 and CDR2: SQVTM, ANQGSEA. This CDR3 is 13 amino acids long. V lost 0 bases and J lost 0, with 5 bases in between. The DNA for the CDR3 is TGCAGCGTTGAAGAGACAGTGAACACTGAAGCTTTCTTT. Protein sequence: CSVEETVNTEAFF. The variable domain in full, with the rest retrieved from reference TRBV29-1 and TRBJ1-1, is SAVISQKPSRDICQRGTSLTIQCQVDSQVTMMFWYRQQPGQSLTLIATANQGSEATYESGFVIDKFPISRPNLTFSTLTVSNMSPEDSSIYLCSVEETVNTEAFFGQGTRLTVV.

This clonotype has ten or more counts. The V call is TRBV3-1, the J call TRBJ2-7; D possibly corresponds to TRBD2 (6 bases). The germline V gene encodes CDR1 LGHDT and CDR2 YNNKEL (reference sequence). This CDR3 is 16 amino acids long. V dropped 0 bases and J dropped 0 bases, with 12 bases sitting between them. CDR3 residues: CASSQEGRGSSYEQYF. Here the CDR3 DNA reads TGTGCCAGCAGCCAAGAGGGACGGGGGAGCTCCTACGAGCAGTACTTC.

The chain links TRBV14 to TRBJ2-2; TRBD2 aligns across 9 bases. After removal of 6 bases from V and 1 base from J, the junction contained 0 bases not matched to a gene. The germline V gene has CDR1 SGHDN and CDR2 FVKESK. The CDR3 spans 14 residues. The CDR3 region has the DNA TGTGCCAGCAGGACTAGCGGGAACACCGGGGAGCTGTTTTTT. Translated, it gives CASRTSGNTGELFF.

This clonotype was seen many times. The J gene is TRBJ2-7, the V gene TRBV7-8; possibly TRBD2 for D (5 bases). Per the germline V gene, CDR1 is SGHVS and CDR2 is FQNEAQ. V lost 1 base, J lost 2 bases, and 9 bases lay in between. The CDR3 spans 14 residues. The CDR3 protein is CASSLDYGTYEQYF. The CDR3 DNA is TGTGCCAGCAGCTTAGATTACGGGACCTACGAGCAGTACTTC.